The 14 T cell receptor beta chains listed next were all sequenced from one sample in a study of blood T cells in healthy people across ages. A second PCR of 7 to 11 cycles used a sample-barcoded 5' primer and a J-beta primer mix. TCRdb processed the 5' RACE reads anew with MiXCR; each CDR3 protein has one entry. Found here are roughly 800,000 distinct CDR3 sequences, around 25% of them singletons; the top ten hold approximately 3.7%. In addition, the sample was reused for a study of T cells of mothers and their children.

Sequences were obtained from blood. The receptors originated from a boy aged 5-17 years in good health.

The chain uses TRBV7-9 and TRBJ2-1; 7 positions agree with TRBD2. The CDR3 length is 15 residues. CDR1 and CDR2 (germline): SEHNR, FQNEAQ (reference sequence). V was clipped by 5 bases and J by 5 bases; unmatched bases: 9. CDR3 region: CASSTSGTTNNEQFF. Here the CDR3 DNA reads TGTGCCAGCAGCACCTCCGGGACTACTAACAATGAGCAGTTCTTC.

With regard to this clonotype: The germline gene is not matched at one end of the junction; a read error may be the cause. The chain links TRBV5-5 to TRBJ2-3; D is unresolved. This CDR3 contains 16 residues. Germline V gene sequence: CDR1 SGHKS, CDR2 YYEKEE (reference sequence). The CDR3 loop is CAGSWAPAHPTDTQYF. CDR3 DNA: TGTGCCGGCAGCTGGGCCCCTGCACACCCCACAGATACGCAGTATTTT. The variable domain in full, completed from reference TRBV5-5 and TRBJ2-3, reads DAGVTQSPTHLIKTRGQQVTLRCSPISGHKSVSWYQQVLGQGPQFIFQYYEKEERGRGNFPDRFSARQFPNYSSELNVNALLLGDSALYLCAGSWAPAHPTDTQYFGPGTRLTVL.

This clonotype has ten or more counts. V and J are TRBV29-1 and TRBJ2-7, with no clear D. V lost 0 bases to trimming and J lost 0 bases, with 6 bases between them. The CDR3 consists of 13 residues. Germline loops: CDR1 SQVTM, CDR2 ANQGSEA. This chain's CDR3 is CSVEDDFSYEQYF. The CDR3, as DNA: TGCAGCGTTGAAGATGACTTCTCCTACGAGCAGTACTTC.

V is TRBV20-1 and J is TRBJ1-4; D might be TRBD1 (6 bases). Germline assignment: CDR1 DFQATT and CDR2 SNEGSKA (reference sequence). V lost 4 bases to trimming and J lost 14 bases, with 20 bases between them. The CDR3 sequence is 13 residues long. This CDR3 is CSATGRAGVGLFF. CDR3 nucleotide sequence: TGCAGTGCTACCGGGCGGGCAGGGGTCGGTCTGTTTTTT.

This clonotype has just a few counts. The V and J genes are TRBV29-1 and TRBJ2-6, with D perhaps matching TRBD1 (5 bases). The length of the CDR3 is 15 residues. Deletions cut 4 bases from V and 3 bases from J, with 13 bases between. The germline gives CDR1 SQVTM, CDR2 ANQGSEA. The CDR3 DNA sequence: TGCAGCGTTGTGAGCAGGGTGGATGGGGCCAACGTCCTGACTTTC. Translation: CSVVSRVDGANVLTF.

This clonotype was observed a handful of times. The genes are TRBV29-1 and TRBJ2-3; maybe TRBD2 (6 bases). Germline V gene sequence: CDR1 SQVTM, CDR2 ANQGSEA. Trimming removed 7 bases from V and 2 bases from J, with 19 bases in between. The CDR3 consists of 15 residues. The CDR3 DNA reads TGCAGCGCTGGGAGGCAGAGGAGTAACACAGATACGCAGTATTTT. The encoded protein is CSAGRQRSNTDTQYF.

Ten or more counts support this clonotype. The V and J genes are TRBV29-1 and TRBJ2-1; the match to TRBD2 covers 12 bases. In germline, CDR1 is SQVTM, CDR2 ANQGSEA. The CDR3 is 13 residues long. V trimming: 7 bases; J trimming: 6 bases; junction bases outside the gene matches: 4. The CDR3 bases are TGCAGCGGATCTAGCGGGAGGGCCAATGAGCAGTTCTTC. Protein sequence: CSGSSGRANEQFF.

The CDR3 nucleotides read TGTGCCAGCAGTGCCTCCGGGACAGGGAGGGCTGGGGCCAACGTCCTGACTTTC. Protein product: CASSASGTGRAGANVLTF. The chain couples TRBV12-3 or TRBV12-4 to TRBJ2-6; 9 nucleotides line up with TRBD1. This CDR3 comprises 18 residues. V lost 5 bases and J lost 2; bases outside the gene matches: 10.

This clonotype was observed a handful of times. V gene TRBV29-1 combines with J gene TRBJ1-2; D is uncertain. Germline values: CDR1 SQVTM, CDR2 ANQGSEA. V was pared by 8 bases and J by 3 bases, with 16 bases between. The CDR3 covers 13 residues. Written as DNA, the CDR3 is TGCAGCTCCGACGTTCTGAATGACTATGGCTACACCTTC. Translation: CSSDVLNDYGYTF.

The chain combines TRBV9 with TRBJ1-4; TRBD1 agrees at 8 bases. Looked up from germline, CDR1 is SGDLS and CDR2 is YYNGEE. The CDR3 consists of 18 residues. V lost 4 bases and J lost 3; bases outside the gene matches: 14. The CDR3 DNA sequence: TGTGCCAGCAGCCCGGGGCAGGGGGCGAGGACGGCTAATGAAAAACTGTTTTTT. It codes for CASSPGQGARTANEKLFF.

This clonotype was seen more than once but under ten times. V is TRBV12-3 or TRBV12-4 and J is TRBJ2-5, with 8 bases identical to TRBD1. Matching the DNA end better, TRBJ2-7 makes the J call doubtful. CDR3 length equals 14 residues. In DNA form, the CDR3 reads TGTGCCAGCAGCCCTACAGGGGGGCCCTACGAGCAGTACTTC. It encodes CASSPTGGPYEQYF.

This clonotype turned up a few times. The chain employs TRBV28 and TRBJ2-5, with 15 bases fitting TRBD2. The CDR3 extends over 22 amino acids. The trim removed 6 bases at V and 2 bases at J, leaving 22 bases unmatched. Germline CDR1 MDHEN, CDR2 SYDVKM. DNA of the CDR3: TGTGCCAGCAGAGCGTGGCGAGGGACTAGCGGGAGGCCTACGCAAAGACAAGAGACCCAGTACTTC. Translating gives CASRAWRGTSGRPTQRQETQYF.

This rearrangement joins TRBV2 to TRBJ2-7; TRBD1 might be the D (6 bases). V lost 6 bases and J lost 4, with 13 bases in between. CDR1 is SNHLY and CDR2 is FYNNEI in the germline V gene. This CDR3 has 13 residues. The CDR3 loop reads CASRATQGYEQYF. The DNA of the CDR3 is TGTGCCAGCAGGGCTACACAGGGTTACGAGCAGTACTTC.

The chain carries TRBV27 and TRBJ1-5; the D gene is possibly TRBD1 (5 bases). Trimming removed 2 bases at V and 5 bases at J, with 10 bases between. Germline V lookup: CDR1 MNHEY, CDR2 SMNVEV (reference sequence). CDR3 length: 14 amino acids. The CDR3 nucleotides are TGTGCCAGCAGTTTAGGAGGGACCGATCAGCCCCAGCATTTT. Translated: CASSLGGTDQPQHF.